The 13 T cell receptor beta chains presented below share a single source sample, sequenced in a study of cytomegalovirus exposure and HLA in healthy donors. The PCR made use of 60 Vbeta and 13 Jbeta primers. The repertoire was sequenced with immunoSEQ multiplex PCR; TCRdb's copy has only in-frame clones and lacks some. The repertoire holds under 300,000 clones, with 80% to 85% as singletons. Sequenced input: PBMCs. Source of these receptors: a woman between 55 and 75 years old in good health and CMV-seropositive.

The V call is TRBV5-1, the J call TRBJ2-1, with TRBD2 matching 8 bases. CDR1 and CDR2 from the germline V gene are SGHRS and YFSETQ. V gave up 0 bases and J gave up 5 bases; unmatched junction bases: 4. The CDR3 loop spans 15 amino acids. The CDR3 spells CASSLELAGHNEQFF. CDR3 DNA: TGCGCCAGCAGCTTGGAGCTAGCGGGTCACAATGAGCAGTTCTTC.

The chain links TRBV6-1 to TRBJ1-1, with TRBD1 matching over 11 bases. V shed 7 bases, J shed 8 bases, and the junction held 6 bases outside the gene matches. This CDR3 is 13 amino acids long. Germline assignment: CDR1 MNHNS and CDR2 SASEGT. As DNA, the CDR3 is TGTGCCAGCACCCCCAGGACAGGGGGCGAAGCTTTCTTT. Translated: CASTPRTGGEAFF.

The chain links TRBV19 to TRBJ1-1; D is unclear. The V and J ends lost 3 bases and 3 bases respectively, with 14 bases between them. The CDR3 length is 15 residues. Germline CDR1 LNHDA, CDR2 SQIVND (reference sequence). CDR3 bases: TGTGCCAGTAGTATTAGATGGGCCTCGGACACTGAAGCTTTCTTT. It translates to CASSIRWASDTEAFF.

The CDR3 reads CASSDPPGQGFHNEQFF. CDR3 nucleotide sequence: TGTGCCAGCAGTGATCCGCCGGGACAGGGGTTCCACAATGAGCAGTTCTTC. The V gene is TRBV25-1, the J gene TRBJ2-1; 10 bases are shared with TRBD1. V lost 3 bases to trimming and J lost 5 bases; unmatched junction nucleotides: 10. Per germline, CDR1 MGHDK and CDR2 SYGVNS. CDR3 length equals 17 residues. The whole variable domain, filled in from reference TRBV25-1 and TRBJ2-1, reads EADIYQTPRYLVIGTGKKITLECSQTMGHDKMYWYQQDPGMELHLIHYSYGVNSTEKGDLSSESTVSRIRTEHFPLTLESARPSHTSQYLCASSDPPGQGFHNEQFFGPGTRLTVL.

The rearrangement links TRBV6-5 to TRBJ1-2; D might be TRBD1 (5 bases). V lost 6 bases and J lost 2, with 10 bases in between. This CDR3 spans 13 amino acids. Germline V gene data show CDR1 as MNHEY and CDR2 as SVGAGI. CDR3 protein: CASREGRNYGYTF. For the CDR3, the DNA is TGTGCCAGCAGGGAGGGGAGGAACTATGGCTACACCTTC.

The chain carries TRBV7-9 and TRBJ2-6; D remains ambiguous. CDR1 is SEHNR, CDR2 FQNEAQ, per germline (reference sequence). Trimming removed 3 bases from V and 0 bases from J, with 9 bases in between. The CDR3 has 16 amino acids. The CDR3 DNA reads TGTGCCAGCAGCTTTTCCCAGGACTCTGGGGCCAACGTCCTGACTTTC. It yields the protein CASSFSQDSGANVLTF.

This rearrangement joins TRBV7-9 to TRBJ1-1; D gene unclear. Germline V gene sequence: CDR1 SEHNR, CDR2 FQNEAQ (reference sequence). The V end was cut by 3 bases, the J end by 7 bases, with 12 bases between. This CDR3 spans 13 amino acids. CDR3 region: CASSLREEGEAFF. CDR3 DNA: TGTGCCAGCAGCTTGAGGGAAGAGGGTGAAGCTTTCTTT.

The chain couples TRBV6-1 to TRBJ2-3; 9 bases are a match to TRBD2. Germline assignment: CDR1 MNHNS and CDR2 SASEGT. The CDR3 is made up of 15 amino acids. V lost 5 bases to trimming and J lost 5 bases; unmatched junction nucleotides: 8. CDR3 sequence reads: CASSMGRGGEDTQYF. In DNA, the CDR3 is TGTGCCAGCAGTATGGGGCGGGGGGGGGAAGATACGCAGTATTTT.

The rearrangement links TRBV5-5 to TRBJ1-2; D remains unclear. The germline V gene encodes CDR1 SGHKS and CDR2 YYEKEE (reference sequence). V was clipped by 0 bases and J by 7 bases, with 13 bases between them. The CDR3 loop spans 14 amino acids. CDR3 amino acids: CASSLAGGLSGYTF. CDR3 coding DNA: TGTGCCAGCAGCTTGGCGGGAGGTCTGAGTGGCTACACCTTC.

This clone was seen more than once but under ten times. The V call is TRBV19, the J call TRBJ1-5, with 9 bases matching TRBD1. This CDR3 has 18 residues. Per germline, CDR1 LNHDA and CDR2 SQIVND (reference sequence). Trimming took 5 bases from V and 0 from J; bases not matched to a gene: 11. The CDR3 DNA is TGTGCCAGTAGTCAAGGGGACAGGGTTTTTGATAGCAATCAGCCCCAGCATTTT. Amino acids: CASSQGDRVFDSNQPQHF.

The chain employs TRBV15 and TRBJ2-7, with 10 bases aligning to TRBD1. V shed 0 bases and J 9 bases; nucleotides not matched to a gene: 8. CDR1 and CDR2 (germline): LNHNV, YYDKDF (reference sequence). The CDR3 runs to 15 residues. The CDR3 sequence is CATSRDIGTGEWQYF. Here the CDR3 DNA reads TGTGCCACCAGCAGAGATATCGGGACAGGGGAATGGCAGTACTTC.

The chain carries TRBV5-1 and TRBJ2-1, with a weak D call TRBD2 (5 bases). The germline CDR1 and CDR2 sequences are SGHRS and YFSETQ. This CDR3 has 14 residues. The ends were cut back, 0 bases at V and 11 bases at J, with 15 bases in the middle. The CDR3: CASSLEAAGSKQFF. Written as DNA, the CDR3 is TGCGCCAGCAGCTTGGAGGCGGCGGGCAGCAAGCAGTTCTTC.

The chain uses TRBV5-1 and TRBJ2-2; tentative D call: TRBD1 (6 bases). CDR3 size: 15 residues. V was pared by 4 bases and J by 2 bases, with 12 bases between. Germline V CDR1 and CDR2: SGHRS, YFSETQ. In DNA form, the CDR3 reads TGCGCCAGCAGCCACCCGGACAGAAACACCGGGGAGCTGTTTTTT. It specifies CASSHPDRNTGELFF. The full variable domain, in which reference TRBV5-1 and TRBJ2-2 provide the parts outside the CDR3, is KAGVTQTPRYLIKTRGQQVTLSCSPISGHRSVSWYQQTPGQGLQFLFEYFSETQRNKGNFPGRFSGRQFSNSRSEMNVSTLELGDSALYLCASSHPDRNTGELFFGEGSRLTVL.